This T cell receptor (beta chain) was sequenced during a study of cytomegalovirus exposure and HLA in healthy donors. The PCR contained 60 Vbeta and 13 Jbeta primers. Sequencing used immunoSEQ multiplex PCR; TCRdb keeps in-frame clones, though not all of them. The table shows 150,000 to 200,000 clones, with 85% to 90% occurring only once. Trimming took 2 bases from V and 7 from J, leaving 9 bases between them. CDR1 and CDR2 (germline): SGHRS, YFSETQ. The CDR3 runs 13 residues. This clone was picked up one time. Its antigen remains unidentified. Other DNA sequences in this sample translate to the same CDR3. Points from the study as a whole: In an earlier analysis, most TCR beta V segments were productive about 90% or about 30% of the time. Cytomegalovirus-associated TCR beta chains were listed, numbering 150 to 200. Roughly even sequencing depth across donors was the assumption behind the presence/absence analyses. Indistinguishable V segments, including TRBV6-2 and TRBV6-3, were excluded.

The rearrangement joins TRBV5-1 to TRBJ2-2; D call uncertain. The source is a woman aged 18-29 years in good health and CMV-seronegative. Sequences were obtained from PBMCs. The CDR3 is CASSFVESGELFF. DNA for the CDR3: TGCGCCAGCAGCTTTGTGGAGAGCGGGGAGCTGTTTTTT.